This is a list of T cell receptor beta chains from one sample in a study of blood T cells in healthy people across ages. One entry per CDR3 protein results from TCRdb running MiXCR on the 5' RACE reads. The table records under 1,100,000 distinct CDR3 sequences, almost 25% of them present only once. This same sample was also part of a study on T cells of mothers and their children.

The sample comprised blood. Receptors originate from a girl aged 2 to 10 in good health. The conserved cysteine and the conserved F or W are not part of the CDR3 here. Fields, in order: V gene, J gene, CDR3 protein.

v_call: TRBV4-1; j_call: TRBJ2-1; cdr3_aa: ASSQNNVEQF
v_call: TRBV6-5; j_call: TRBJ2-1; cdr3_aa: ASRPGLAGRVEQF
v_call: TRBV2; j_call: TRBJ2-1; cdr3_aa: ASSERDSPYNEQF
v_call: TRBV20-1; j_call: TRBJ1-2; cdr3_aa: SAADRGSYGYT
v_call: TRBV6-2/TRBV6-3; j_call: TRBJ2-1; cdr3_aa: ASSYRLNYNEQF
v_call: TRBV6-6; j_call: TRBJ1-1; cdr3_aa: ASRRPIPTDTEAF
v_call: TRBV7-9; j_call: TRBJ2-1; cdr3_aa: ASSLMNEQF
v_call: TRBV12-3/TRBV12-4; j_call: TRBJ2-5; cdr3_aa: ASSLTSEGLQETQY
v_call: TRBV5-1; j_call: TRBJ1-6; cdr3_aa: ASSPTGPSPLH
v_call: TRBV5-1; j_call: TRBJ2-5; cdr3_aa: ASSLEWETQY
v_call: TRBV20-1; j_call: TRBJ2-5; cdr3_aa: SAVHPGGRETQY
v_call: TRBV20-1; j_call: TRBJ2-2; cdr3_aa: SAVNANTGELF
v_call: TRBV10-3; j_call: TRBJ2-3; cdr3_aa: AISSGQGTDTQY
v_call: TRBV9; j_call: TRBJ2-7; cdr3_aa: ASSPTPQGAYEQY
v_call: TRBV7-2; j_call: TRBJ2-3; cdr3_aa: ASSPLWAGETDTQY
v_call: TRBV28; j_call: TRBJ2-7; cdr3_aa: ASSRDSVEQY
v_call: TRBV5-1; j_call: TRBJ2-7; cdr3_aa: ASSLRVLAGISSHEQY
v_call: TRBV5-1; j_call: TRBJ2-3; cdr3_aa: ASSSRIDGNTQY
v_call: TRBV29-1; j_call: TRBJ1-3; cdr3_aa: SVEMDSGNTIY
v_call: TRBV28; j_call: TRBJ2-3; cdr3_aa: ASSFEVSTDTQY
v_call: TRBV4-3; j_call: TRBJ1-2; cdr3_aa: ASSPQGSSGGYGYT
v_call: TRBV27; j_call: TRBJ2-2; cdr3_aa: ASSLLALVGSPGELF